This T cell receptor (beta chain) is drawn from a study of tumor and adjacent non-tumor tissue in lung cancer. Study-wide background: Each sample yielded 3.5 million to 4.5 million productive TCRbeta reads on average. Overall study results and limits: Shorter survival was associated with higher TCR diversity in tumors.

A modified ARM-PCR protocol with three rounds of nested PCR amplified TCRbeta. TCRdb fed the multiplex PCR reads into MiXCR, producing one record per CDR3 protein. Of 75,000 to 95,000 distinct CDR3 sequences listed, more than 65% are singletons. RNA was extracted from bulk tissue without any cell sorting. The normal lung tissue was taken more than 3 cm from the tumor edge. Donors were chemotherapy-naive, newly diagnosed lung cancer surgical patients in China, August–late 2014. The CDR3 contains 14 residues. Trimming shortened V by 7 bases and J by 11 bases, and 21 bases separated the two germline ends. CDR1 and CDR2 from the germline V gene are DFQATT and SNEGSKA (reference sequence). As for this clonotype: Its antigen remains unidentified. A clone one base away is much larger, so this may be a read error.

The J gene is TRBJ1-6, the V gene TRBV20-1; TRBD1 might be the D (5 bases). Sequenced sample: distant non-tumor lung tissue. The source of this sequence is a woman aged 50 to 60 with non-small cell lung cancer. The CDR3 DNA sequence: TGCAGTGTTCCCCTCGGGGACCGGAATACACCCCTCCACTTT. Translating it yields CSVPLGDRNTPLHF.